These 6 T cell receptor beta chains share one sample of origin, sequenced in a study of read filtering for tumor transcriptome and immune sequencing. The library was built from about 370 ng RNA with molecular barcoded adaptors for alpha/delta and beta/gamma chains. TCRdb used MiXCR to reprocess the reads, holding one entry per CDR3 protein. Among more than 30,000 distinct CDR3 sequences listed, less than 20% were seen once. The sample consisted of a population of CD138-negative cells sorted from bone marrow. The origin of the receptors is a donor aged 40 or older with multiple myeloma.

This clonotype was picked up many times. The genes are TRBV28 and TRBJ2-3; 7 bases map to TRBD2. Germline CDR1 is MDHEN and CDR2 is SYDVKM. The trim removed 2 bases at V and 1 base at J, leaving 0 bases unmatched. The CDR3 has 14 residues. This CDR3 reads CASSLSGGTDTQYF. CDR3 nucleotide sequence: TGTGCCAGCAGTTTAAGCGGGGGCACAGATACGCAGTATTTT.

This clonotype was seen repeatedly, ten times or more. The chain has TRBV28 and TRBJ2-7; D not certain. The CDR3 consists of 11 residues. CDR1 and CDR2 (germline): MDHEN, SYDVKM. V was clipped by 6 bases and J by 5 bases, with 8 bases between them. CDR3 in amino acids: CASSSSHEQYF. The CDR3 DNA follows: TGTGCCAGCAGCTCTTCCCACGAGCAGTACTTC.

This clonotype was recorded many times. This sequence joins TRBV15 and TRBJ2-1; TRBD2 agrees at 7 bases. V was clipped by 3 bases and J by 8 bases; unmatched bases: 10. CDR1 is LNHNV, CDR2 YYDKDF, per germline (reference sequence). The CDR3 has 15 amino acids. The CDR3 region is CATSSLAGLSYEQFF. CDR3 nucleotides: TGTGCCACCAGCAGCTTAGCGGGTCTTAGCTATGAGCAGTTCTTC.

The chain employs TRBV5-6 and TRBJ2-7; 9 bases fit TRBD1. This CDR3 has 16 residues. Germline V gives CDR1 SGHDT, CDR2 YYEEEE. The J segment lost 0 bases and the V segment lost 3 bases, leaving 7 bases of the junction unmatched. The DNA of the CDR3 is TGTGCCAGCAGCTCCTACAGGGGGCGGACCTCCTACGAGCAGTACTTC. Protein product: CASSSYRGRTSYEQYF.

This clonotype was picked up many times. The chain uses TRBV5-1 and TRBJ2-7, with D possibly being TRBD1 (7 bases). Between the trimmed V and J ends, which lost 4 bases and 2 bases, there was a span of 16 bases. This CDR3 comprises 15 residues. Per germline, CDR1 SGHRS and CDR2 YFSETQ. The CDR3 nucleotides read TGCGCCAGCAGCCCCTCCCCAGGGGGGACCTACGAGCAGTACTTC. Protein: CASSPSPGGTYEQYF.

Of note for this clonotype: One end of the junction is discordant with germline, which a read error may explain. The rearrangement links TRBV25-1 to TRBJ2-1, with 8 bases identical to TRBD1. The CDR3 spans 16 residues. The germline gives CDR1 MGHDK, CDR2 SYGVNS. CDR3 bases: TGTGCCAGCGGTGAAGGACAGGGTGGTTCGGCAAATGAGCAGTTCTTC. Protein product: CASGEGQGGSANEQFF.